This TCR beta chain was captured in a study of T cell responses to AZD1222 COVID-19 vaccine (dated by TCRdb to about 2021). In the study overall: AZD1222 recipients whose second dose came at about 4 weeks and those whose second dose came at about 12 weeks were combined into one group, since spike-specific TCR depth and breadth did not differ between the two schedules. TCR sequencing covered roughly 230 trial participants: approximately 200 given two doses of AZD1222 and approximately 26 given two doses of MenACWY control vaccine. Enrollment into the trials was organized by age into subgroups of 18-55, 56-69 and 70-plus years, and those subgroups contained 148, 28 and 57 TCR-sequenced participants, respectively.

As regards this clone: Its cognate antigen has yet to be identified. Per-base qualities were not stored, and no clone one base away is much larger.

The paper as a whole reports these results and caveats: After two AZD1222 doses, spike-specific TCR breadth and depth were significantly higher than at day 0 and than in MenACWY recipients. Participants were mostly white British, with more females than males. The authors suggested clonal diversity may have been underestimated. Epitopes outside the regions mutated in the B.1.351 and B.1.1.7 variants were reportedly recognized by nearly half of the unique spike-specific TCRs. Conclusions about previously exposed vaccinees are limited, since just six AZD1222 recipients were seropositive for SARS-CoV-2 at baseline. Because no samples from the day 14 peak response were available, repertoires could be characterized only after the peak T cell response. The 56-69-year group was small, and its depth increase did not reach significance, likely because of low power. CD4 TCRs associated with the vaccine covered the entire spike protein, and the dominant responses were in regions 160-218 and 743-854.

The CDR3 regions of human TCRbeta chains were analyzed by immunosequencing. On the study's bioinformatics: Repertoire TCRs were checked for matches against a reference library of SARS-CoV-2-specific TCRs that had been generated using the MIRA antigen-specificity platform. Breadth meant the fraction of unique TCRs that were SARS-CoV-2-associated, whereas depth meant the fraction of total T cells that were SARS-CoV-2-associated. Using the MIRA data, each spike-specific TCR was mapped to the spike region that the TCR reacts to and placed in a CD4 or CD8 class. Log10-transformed breadth and depth values were compared by one-way ANOVA with Sidak's multiple comparisons tests. TCRdb holds this immuneACCESS table with in-frame rearrangements only. Some clones are missing; in checked studies, unresolved V genes explain under half, and the rest has no known cause. V and J calls and clone size are copied from that table; D and trimming were computed from the DNA. Present in this sample are 150,000 to 200,000 clones, 92% of which were seen just once. Clones ranked in the top ten supply 2.3% of the sample.

The time point tag for this specimen amounts to: baseline before first vaccination. Samples from vaccinated people were obtained from the UK trials COV001 and COV002, which included a single-blind randomized controlled phase 2/3 trial of AZD1222 (ChAdOx1 nCoV-19) in healthy adults. Trial participant PBMC samples were collected at day 0 and day 28 after the second dose for TCRbeta chain sequencing. The junction shows trimming of 0 bases on V and 3 bases on J, plus 9 bases between the germline ends. CDR1 and CDR2 were assigned from the germline V gene (reference sequence) as SGHNT and YYREEE. The CDR3 contains 14 residues, cysteine and phenylalanine counted. Here the CDR3 DNA is all that survives: 42 bases in frame from base 1.

The clonotype was recovered from an adult in good health. The sequence joins TRBV5-4 to TRBJ2-5; possibly the D gene is TRBD1, per 5 matching bases. This material consisted of peripheral blood, taken on day 0 of AZD1222 vaccination. The nucleotide sequence reads TGTGCCAGCAGCTTGGAAGTCAGGGAAGAGACCCAGTACTTC. It is translated as CASSLEVREETQYF.